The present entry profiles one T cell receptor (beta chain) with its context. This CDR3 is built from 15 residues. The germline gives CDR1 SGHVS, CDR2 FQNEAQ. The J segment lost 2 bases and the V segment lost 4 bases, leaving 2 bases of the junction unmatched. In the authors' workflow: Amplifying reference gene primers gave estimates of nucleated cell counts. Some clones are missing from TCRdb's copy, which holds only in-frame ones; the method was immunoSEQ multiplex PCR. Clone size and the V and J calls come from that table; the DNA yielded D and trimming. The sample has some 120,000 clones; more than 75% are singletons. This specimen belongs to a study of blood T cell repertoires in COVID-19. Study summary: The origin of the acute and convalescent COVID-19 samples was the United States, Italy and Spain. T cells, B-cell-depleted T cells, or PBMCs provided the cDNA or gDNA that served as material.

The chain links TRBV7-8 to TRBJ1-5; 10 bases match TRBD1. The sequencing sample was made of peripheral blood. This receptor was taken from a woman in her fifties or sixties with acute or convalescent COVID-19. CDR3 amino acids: CASSWTGGGNQPQHF. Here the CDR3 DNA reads TGTGCCAGCAGCTGGACAGGGGGGGGCAATCAGCCCCAGCATTTT.